This TCR beta chain is from a study of T cells in Graves' hyperthyroidism and ophthalmopathy. Study-level findings and limits: Ophthalmopathy and stable hyperthyroidism were told apart by a 13 V-J model. Most clonotypes expanded in thyroid above 0.001 were likewise present in blood.

The table lists this clonotype with many counts. What it binds is unknown. RNA transcripts yielded amplified TCR beta CDR3 regions. Researchers ran a first-round RT-PCR on the TCR CDR3 using the HTBI primer set. One entry per CDR3 protein results from TCRdb running MiXCR on the multiplex PCR reads. Among under 250,000 distinct CDR3 sequences, over 15% were seen once, and the ten largest hold 50%. Graves' hyperthyroidism was deemed stable given no ophthalmopathy progression within 18 months. PBMCs were sourced from around 10 ml fresh peripheral blood. J lost 4 bases, V lost 3 bases, and 5 bases had no gene match. The CDR3 is made up of 14 amino acids. In germline, CDR1 is DFQATT, CDR2 SNEGSKA (reference sequence).

Sequencing input: blood. V usage is TRBV20-1 and J usage is TRBJ2-2; 7 nucleotides align to TRBD2. The receptor's source is a man between 45 and 60 years old with Graves' hyperthyroidism. CDR3 sequence reads: CSASTGGVTGELFF. DNA for the CDR3: TGCAGTGCTAGCACTGGGGGGGTCACCGGGGAGCTGTTTTTT.